This is a list of T cell receptor beta chains from one sample in a study of T-cell memory formation after mild COVID-19. TCRdb analysed the 5' RACE reads with MiXCR anew, one entry per CDR3 protein. The sample consists of about 200,000 distinct CDR3 sequences, about a sixth of them appearing once. Sequencing was carried out using PBMCs or a T cell subset sorted from them (not recorded which). The receptor source for this set is an adult woman who had mild COVID-19 (a few samples of this study predate the infection). Cell type and time point are not known. Each CDR3 is given with its conserved first and last residue. D genes are given only for firm matches. Where a row states a size, it is once, few, many or the class of an expanded clone; other rows omit it.

cdr3_length,j_call,d_call,clone_size,v_call,cdr3_nt,cdr3_aa
15,TRBJ2-1,-,-,TRBV20-1,TGCAGTGCTTCCCCGGCTCTTGGGGGTTACAATGAGCAGTTCTTC,CSASPALGGYNEQFF
15,TRBJ2-7,TRBD2,-,TRBV5-1,TGCGCCAGCAGGCCCGGGACTAGCGGGTCCTACGAGCAGTACTTC,CASRPGTSGSYEQYF
14,TRBJ2-3,-,-,TRBV5-1,TGCGCCAGCAGCTTGAGGTCAGGCGCGGATACGCAGTATTTT,CASSLRSGADTQYF
14,TRBJ2-7,-,-,TRBV5-1,TGCGCCAGCAGCTTGGAAGGGGGATCCTACGAGCAGTACTTC,CASSLEGGSYEQYF
15,TRBJ1-6,-,-,TRBV12-3/TRBV12-4,TGTGCCAGCAGCCGAGACAGTGGCATGGATTCACCCCTCCACTTT,CASSRDSGMDSPLHF
13,TRBJ2-3,TRBD2,many,TRBV18,TGTGCCAGCAGCCCACCGGGGGGAGATACGCAGTATTTT,CASSPPGGDTQYF
16,TRBJ2-5,-,-,TRBV7-3,TGTGCCAGCAGCTTGCTAGCCTCTACAGGACGGGAGACCCAGTACTTC,CASSLLASTGRETQYF
12,TRBJ2-3,TRBD2,-,TRBV7-2,TGTGCGAGCGGGGCTAGCACAGATACGCAGTATTTT,CASGASTDTQYF
13,TRBJ2-7,-,few,TRBV12-3/TRBV12-4,TGTGCCAGCAGTTCCGACGGGCCCTACGAGCAGTACTTC,CASSSDGPYEQYF
15,TRBJ1-1,TRBD1,few,TRBV3-1,TGTGCCAGCAGGTCCAGGGGGCCAGTGTTAACTGAAGCTTTCTTT,CASRSRGPVLTEAFF
15,TRBJ2-7,TRBD2,many,TRBV4-2,TGTGCCAGCAGCCCCTCACTAGCGGGCACCTACGAGCAGTACTTC,CASSPSLAGTYEQYF
18,TRBJ2-3,TRBD2,few,TRBV5-1,TGCGCCAGCAGCAAGGGACTAGCGGGGGGGCCGAGCACAGATACGCAGTATTTT,CASSKGLAGGPSTDTQYF
16,TRBJ2-3,-,many,TRBV7-3,TGTGCCAGCAGCTTAACGCCGGGACCCCCCTCAGATACGCAGTATTTT,CASSLTPGPPSDTQYF
18,TRBJ2-5,TRBD2,few,TRBV7-8,TGTGCCAGCAGCCGCCCGCAGGGACTAGCGGGAGGTGCCGAGACCCAGTACTTC,CASSRPQGLAGGAETQYF
12,TRBJ1-2,-,-,TRBV11-2,TGTGCCAGCAGCGGGCGTCTCTATGGCTACACCTTC,CASSGRLYGYTF
14,TRBJ1-3,-,-,TRBV11-2,TGTGCCAGCAGCTCTCCAGGATCTGGAAACACCATATATTTT,CASSSPGSGNTIYF
15,TRBJ1-2,TRBD1,-,TRBV7-2,TGTGCCAGCAGTTCCTCGTCAGGGGGCCTCTATGGCTACACCTTC,CASSSSSGGLYGYTF
16,TRBJ2-1,TRBD1,few,TRBV2,TGTGCCAGCAGTTTTCACCGGGACAGGGGGTACAATGAGCAGTTCTTC,CASSFHRDRGYNEQFF